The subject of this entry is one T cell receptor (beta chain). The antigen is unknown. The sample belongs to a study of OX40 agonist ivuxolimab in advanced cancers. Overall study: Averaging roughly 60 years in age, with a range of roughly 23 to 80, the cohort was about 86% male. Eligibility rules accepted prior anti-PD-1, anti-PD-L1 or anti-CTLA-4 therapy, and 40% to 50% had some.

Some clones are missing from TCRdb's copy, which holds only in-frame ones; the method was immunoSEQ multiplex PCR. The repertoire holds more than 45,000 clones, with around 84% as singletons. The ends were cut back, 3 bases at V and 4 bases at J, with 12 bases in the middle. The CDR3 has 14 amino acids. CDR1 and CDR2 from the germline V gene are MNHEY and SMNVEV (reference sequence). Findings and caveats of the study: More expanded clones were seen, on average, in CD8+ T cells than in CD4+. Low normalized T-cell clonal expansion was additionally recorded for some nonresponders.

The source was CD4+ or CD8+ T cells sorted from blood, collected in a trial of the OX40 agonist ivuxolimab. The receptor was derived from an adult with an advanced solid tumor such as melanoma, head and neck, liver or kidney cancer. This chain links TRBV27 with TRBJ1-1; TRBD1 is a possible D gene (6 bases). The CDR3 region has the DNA TGTGCCAGCAGTTTTGGTCAGGGGTTCACTGAAGCTTTCTTT. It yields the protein CASSFGQGFTEAFF.